This T cell receptor (beta chain) was recovered during a study of identical twins' blood T cells. Overall study findings and caveats: Twins shared more top CDR3 clonotypes than unrelated donors did. Out-of-frame TCRbeta clonotypes reportedly had markedly more similar V usage in twins than unrelated donors. Shared CDR3 clonotype counts between two donors mainly tracked the product of their cloneset sizes, twins included.

This clonotype has a single count. Its specificity is unknown. Sequence at one end of the junction differs from germline and may be a read error. Germline CDR1 and CDR2: SQVTM and ANQGSEA. CDR3 length equals 14 residues. TCRdb redid the calling of the 5' RACE reads with MiXCR, one entry per CDR3 protein. The table has hundreds of thousands of distinct CDR3 sequences, over 25% seen once. The chain joins TRBV29-1 to TRBJ1-4; D call uncertain. The receptor was isolated from a woman aged 18-49 years in good health. Source material: PBMCs. The CDR3 region has the DNA TGCAGCGTTGAAGTTCAGCCAACTAATGAAAAACTGCTTTTT. This codes for CSVEVQPTNEKLLF.